The 10 T cell receptor beta chains below all came from one sample that was sequenced in a study of monozygotic twins with inflammatory bowel disease. Reprocessing the 5' RACE reads, TCRdb reports a single entry for every CDR3 protein and omits DNA. The sample's table shows fewer than 550,000 distinct CDR3 sequences. Sequencing was done on a sample of blood. Receptor source: a human donor with ulcerative colitis or Crohn's disease, or a healthy co-twin of an affected twin (not recorded which).

The rearrangement joins TRBV7-8 to TRBJ2-1. The CDR3 totals 14 residues. The germline CDR1 and CDR2 sequences are SGHVS and FQNEAQ. CDR3 region: CASSLIRPYNEQFF.

The CDR3 protein is CASSLGTPGAYEQYF. V usage is TRBV5-1 and J usage is TRBJ2-7; the D call of TRBD1 rests on TCRdb alone, since no DNA is present to check it. CDR1 and CDR2 from the germline V gene are SGHRS and YFSETQ. The CDR3 contains 15 residues. Full variable domain (rest looked up from reference TRBV5-1 and TRBJ2-7): KAGVTQTPRYLIKTRGQQVTLSCSPISGHRSVSWYQQTPGQGLQFLFEYFSETQRNKGNFPGRFSGRQFSNSRSEMNVSTLELGDSALYLCASSLGTPGAYEQYFGPGTRLTVT.

The chain combines TRBV6-5 with TRBJ1-6. There are 16 residues in the CDR3. CDR1 and CDR2 (germline): MNHEY, SVGAGI. The chain's CDR3 is CASSYSGLVYNSPLHF.

The chain employs TRBV6-5 and TRBJ1-1; TCRdb picks TRBD1, but there is no DNA to check that call. Germline CDR1 reads MNHEY; CDR2 reads SVGAGI. The CDR3 covers 15 residues. CDR3 region: CASSYSRRGFTEAFF.

The chain employs TRBV2 and TRBJ1-5; the D call of TRBD1 rests on TCRdb alone, since no DNA is present to check it. The length of the CDR3 is 14 residues. The germline V gene has CDR1 SNHLY and CDR2 FYNNEI. CDR3 in amino acids: CASSSDSGGQPQHF.

V and J are TRBV7-2 and TRBJ1-1; TCRdb outputs TRBD1, but without DNA this stays unchecked. From germline, CDR1 is SGHTA and CDR2 FQGNSA. The CDR3 spans 13 residues. CDR3 loop: CASRPTGVTEAFF.

The chain has TRBV27 and TRBJ2-2; TCRdb outputs TRBD1, but without DNA this stays unchecked. The CDR3 is 14 amino acids. CDR1 MNHEY and CDR2 SMNVEV come from the germline V gene (reference sequence). CDR3 sequence: CASPGRANTGELFF.

The chain links TRBV28 to TRBJ2-1. This CDR3 has 13 residues. CDR1 is MDHEN and CDR2 is SYDVKM in the germline V gene. The CDR3 spells CASRVGSVDEQFF.

This chain joins TRBV5-1 and TRBJ2-4; the TRBD1 assignment by TCRdb is unverifiable without DNA. CDR1 and CDR2 from the germline V gene are SGHRS and YFSETQ. This CDR3 has 14 residues. CDR3 sequence: CASSLPDPGDIQYF.

V usage is TRBV7-3 and J usage is TRBJ2-7. CDR3 length: 13 amino acids. CDR1 and CDR2 (germline): SGHTA, FQGTGA. CDR3 residues: CASSRMDGYEQYF.